The 20 T cell receptor beta chains presented below share a single source sample, sequenced in a study of blood T cell repertoires in COVID-19. The data were produced by immunoSEQ multiplex PCR, yet TCRdb's version contains in-frame clones alone and is incomplete. Among roughly 300,000 clones listed, 80% to 90% were seen once. The sequenced sample consisted of PBMCs or T cells enriched from blood (not recorded which). The receptors here all came from a woman aged 40 to 55 with acute COVID-19.

This clone showed up just once. The chain joins TRBV6-5 to TRBJ1-2; D might be TRBD1 (6 bases). The CDR3 is 13 amino acids. From germline, CDR1 is MNHEY and CDR2 SVGAGI. V was clipped by 4 bases and J by 8 bases, with 14 bases between them. Here the CDR3 DNA reads TGTGCCAGCAGTTCGACAGGAATAAGCGGCTACACCTTC. Encoded protein: CASSSTGISGYTF.

V and J are TRBV19 and TRBJ1-5, with a tentative D call TRBD1 (6 bases). The germline CDR1 and CDR2 sequences are LNHDA and SQIVND (reference sequence). V shed 5 bases and J shed 0 bases, with 11 bases lying between them. The CDR3 is made up of 15 amino acids. CDR3 coding DNA: TGTGCCAGTAGTCAGACAGGCTATAGCAATCAGCCCCAGCATTTT. Its protein is CASSQTGYSNQPQHF.

The chain is built from TRBV7-6 and TRBJ2-5, with 8 bases fitting TRBD2. With V trimmed by 2 bases and J by 4 bases, 9 bases remained unmatched. CDR3 length equals 16 residues. CDR1 SGHVS and CDR2 FNYEAQ come from the germline V gene. In DNA form, the CDR3 reads TGTGCCAGCAGCTTACAAGGCGGGAGGTCCATAGAGACCCAGTACTTC. Translated: CASSLQGGRSIETQYF. Filled out from reference TRBV7-6 and TRBJ2-5, the complete variable domain reads GAGVSQSPRYKVTKRGQDVALRCDPISGHVSLYWYRQALGQGPEFLTYFNYEAQQDKSGLPNDRFSAERPEGSISTLTIQRTEQRDSAMYRCASSLQGGRSIETQYFGPGTRLLVL.

This clone showed up just once. The chain has TRBV29-1 and TRBJ2-1; weak D call: TRBD2 (6 bases). Germline values: CDR1 SQVTM, CDR2 ANQGSEA. The CDR3 is 14 residues long. V was pared by 7 bases and J by 6 bases, with 19 bases between. This CDR3 reads CSDRPRGKGNEQFF. The CDR3 DNA sequence: TGCAGCGACCGACCTCGCGGGAAGGGCAATGAGCAGTTCTTC.

This chain links TRBV19 with TRBJ1-2; 9 nucleotides line up with TRBD1. The CDR3 has 13 residues. Germline V lookup: CDR1 LNHDA, CDR2 SQIVND (reference sequence). The J segment lost 6 bases and the V segment lost 5 bases, leaving 4 bases of the junction unmatched. CDR3 amino acids: CASSLRQGDGYTF. The CDR3 coding sequence is TGTGCCAGTAGTCTTAGACAGGGGGATGGCTACACCTTC. Full variable domain (rest looked up from reference TRBV19 and TRBJ1-2): DGGITQSPKYLFRKEGQNVTLSCEQNLNHDAMYWYRQDPGQGLRLIYYSQIVNDFQKGDIAEGYSVSREKKESFPLTVTSAQKNPTAFYLCASSLRQGDGYTFGSGTRLTVV.

The chain carries TRBV15 and TRBJ2-2; 7 bases align to TRBD1. V dropped 11 bases and J dropped 4; count of bases not matched to a gene: 7. Germline V CDR1 and CDR2: LNHNV, YYDKDF (reference sequence). The CDR3 loop spans 13 amino acids. Written as DNA, the CDR3 is TGTGCCTCTGGGACAGCCCTCACCGGGGAGCTGTTTTTT. It codes for CASGTALTGELFF.

This sequence joins TRBV10-3 and TRBJ2-1; tentatively, D is TRBD2 (6 bases). CDR1 and CDR2 from the germline V gene are ENHRY and SYGVKD. This CDR3 spans 14 amino acids. Trimming left V 5 bases short and J 5 bases short, with 13 bases between. CDR3 DNA sequence: TGTGCCATCAGTTGGACTACCGGAGACAATGAGCAGTTCTTC. Translating it yields CAISWTTGDNEQFF.

The chain links TRBV5-1 to TRBJ2-1; TRBD2 matches at 10 bases. V lost 2 bases, J lost 6 bases, and 20 bases stayed unmatched. Germline-derived CDR1 and CDR2 are SGHRS and YFSETQ. The CDR3 totals 20 residues. The CDR3 sequence: CASSFPSGRPSPSFANEQFF. CDR3 bases: TGCGCCAGCAGCTTTCCTAGCGGGAGACCTTCGCCCTCTTTTGCCAATGAGCAGTTCTTC.

Concerning this clone itself: The same CDR3 also results from other DNA sequences found in this sample. V usage is TRBV5-1 and J usage is TRBJ1-6, with TRBD1 matching 10 bases. Looked up from germline, CDR1 is SGHRS and CDR2 is YFSETQ. This CDR3 region has 16 residues. V shed 2 bases, J shed 5 bases, and the junction held 4 bases outside the gene matches. The CDR3 DNA sequence: TGCGCCAGCAGCTTACGACAGGGGGCCAATAATTCACCCCTCCACTTT. Translation gives CASSLRQGANNSPLHF.

This chain connects TRBV6-1 to TRBJ2-2, with 7 bases identical to TRBD1. V lost 2 bases and J lost 4; bases outside the gene matches: 4. This CDR3 contains 15 residues. Per germline, CDR1 MNHNS and CDR2 SASEGT. In DNA form, the CDR3 reads TGTGCCAGCAGTGAAACGACAGGGATCACCGGGGAGCTGTTTTTT. Encoded protein: CASSETTGITGELFF.

CDR3 residues: CASIRLAGDETGELFF. The CDR3 bases are TGTGCCAGTATAAGACTAGCGGGAGATGAAACCGGGGAGCTGTTTTTT. The chain combines TRBV19 with TRBJ2-2, with 12 bases identical to TRBD2. Trimming cost V 7 bases and J 5 bases; bases outside gene matches: 8. There are 16 residues in the CDR3. Looked up from germline, CDR1 is LNHDA and CDR2 is SQIVND (reference sequence).

The CDR3 is CASSLQRQGANSPLHF. For the CDR3, the DNA is TGTGCCAGCAGTTTACAACGACAGGGGGCCAATTCACCCCTCCACTTT. V usage is TRBV27 and J usage is TRBJ1-6, with TRBD1 matching over 10 bases. V dropped 2 bases and J dropped 7; count of bases not matched to a gene: 5. The CDR3 is 16 residues long. In germline, CDR1 is MNHEY, CDR2 SMNVEV (reference sequence).

The chain recombines TRBV29-1 with TRBJ1-1; D is unresolved. CDR1 is SQVTM, CDR2 ANQGSEA, per germline. This CDR3 spans 14 amino acids. V lost 1 base and J lost 1, with 10 bases in between. This CDR3 is CSVEGPNRNTEAFF. CDR3 DNA sequence: TGCAGCGTTGAAGGGCCAAACCGGAACACTGAAGCTTTCTTT.

CDR3 amino acids: CASSSQGHQPQHF. The CDR3 DNA follows: TGTGCCAGTAGTAGCCAGGGCCATCAGCCCCAGCATTTT. V and J are TRBV19 and TRBJ1-5; perhaps TRBD1 as D (5 bases). The CDR3 length is 13 residues. Germline V gene data show CDR1 as LNHDA and CDR2 as SQIVND (reference sequence). Deletions cut 4 bases from V and 5 bases from J, with 9 bases between. The whole variable domain, filled in from reference TRBV19 and TRBJ1-5, reads DGGITQSPKYLFRKEGQNVTLSCEQNLNHDAMYWYRQDPGQGLRLIYYSQIVNDFQKGDIAEGYSVSREKKESFPLTVTSAQKNPTAFYLCASSSQGHQPQHFGDGTRLSIL.

In DNA, the CDR3 is TGTGCCAGCAGCTTGACAGGGTCAAACACCATATATTTT. This translates into CASSLTGSNTIYF. The chain employs TRBV5-6 and TRBJ1-3, with D possibly being TRBD1 (6 bases). Looked up from germline, CDR1 is SGHDT and CDR2 is YYEEEE. The CDR3 consists of 13 residues. V was trimmed by 1 base and J by 6 bases, leaving 8 bases between them.

V gene TRBV18 combines with J gene TRBJ2-2; D perhaps matches TRBD2 (5 bases). Germline CDR1 and CDR2: KGHSH and LQKENI. CDR3 length: 18 residues. The germline V and J ends were trimmed by 3 bases and 1 base, with 18 bases remaining between them. DNA for the CDR3: TGTGCCAGCTCACCTGCACCATTGGGAGAACTGAACACCGGGGAGCTGTTTTTT. Its protein product is CASSPAPLGELNTGELFF.

V and J are TRBV5-1 and TRBJ2-5; D possibly corresponds to TRBD1 (5 bases). The CDR3 contains 13 residues. The germline V gene has CDR1 SGHRS and CDR2 YFSETQ. Trimming stripped 6 bases from V and 4 bases from J, with 13 bases between. The CDR3 DNA sequence: TGCGCCAGCATGGGGAAGGGGTCAGAGACCCAGTACTTC. Translation gives CASMGKGSETQYF. The full variable domain, rest sourced from reference TRBV5-1 and TRBJ2-5, is KAGVTQTPRYLIKTRGQQVTLSCSPISGHRSVSWYQQTPGQGLQFLFEYFSETQRNKGNFPGRFSGRQFSNSRSEMNVSTLELGDSALYLCASMGKGSETQYFGPGTRLLVL.

This rearrangement joins TRBV5-6 to TRBJ1-1; D uncertain. The CDR3 loop spans 14 amino acids. From germline, CDR1 is SGHDT and CDR2 YYEEEE. V lost 5 bases, J lost 1 base, and 12 bases lay in between. CDR3 DNA sequence: TGTGCCAGCAGGGGGAGGCATCCGAACACTGAAGCTTTCTTT. Translation: CASRGRHPNTEAFF.

The chain combines TRBV2 with TRBJ1-1; D call uncertain. The CDR3 spans 13 residues. V lost 3 bases to trimming and J lost 4 bases, with 9 bases between them. Per germline, CDR1 SNHLY and CDR2 FYNNEI. CDR3 DNA: TGTGCCAGCAGTGAGGGGAGTGGCACTGAAGCTTTCTTT. This codes for CASSEGSGTEAFF.

V and J are TRBV5-1 and TRBJ2-1; TRBD2 matches at 8 bases. Germline V gene data show CDR1 as SGHRS and CDR2 as YFSETQ. The trim removed 0 bases at V and 0 bases at J, leaving 5 bases unmatched. CDR3 length equals 17 residues. The CDR3 DNA follows: TGCGCCAGCAGCTTGGGGGCCACTAGCGGCTCCTACAATGAGCAGTTCTTC. Its translation is CASSLGATSGSYNEQFF.